This T cell receptor beta chain derives from a study of blood T cell repertoires in COVID-19 (TCRdb year 2020). Describing the broader study: The collaborator samples originated in the United States, Italy and Spain and spanned the acute and convalescent phases of COVID-19. The samples were drawn from two sources: the first 160 participants of the ongoing ImmuneRACE study, and about 1,300 subjects contributed by 6 global collaborators. A freely available public database, intended as a resource for researchers studying the immune response to SARS-CoV-2, is where the repertoires were released. Deeply sampled blood TCRbeta repertoires from subjects exposed to, actively infected with, or recovered from COVID-19 were included in the dataset. The material from the prospective study consisted of cDNA or gDNA derived from T cells, B-cell-depleted T cells, or PBMCs. Where available, HLA class I and class II types were taken from metadata supplied by the sample provider and were not determined by assay-based typing. The sample metadata nearly always contained a de-identified subject ID, COVID-19 status, age in years and sex. What the study reported, not specific to this receptor: How much clinical and demographic metadata was included differed by source and by participant, and the metadata was provided uncurated.

The count of this clone is one. Its binding antigen is unknown. Nothing much larger sits one base from this clone, and base qualities are not available. At the junction V is shortened by 3 bases and J by 0 bases, with 8 bases in between. Reading the germline V gene gives CDR1 KGHSH and CDR2 LQKENI. The CDR3 covers 15 residues, taking in both the cysteine and the phenylalanine. Here the CDR3 DNA is all that survives: 45 bases in frame from base 1. Each collaborating institution followed its own protocols to collect whole blood in K2EDTA tubes. Collaborator samples were shipped for TCRbeta analysis as frozen whole blood, isolated PBMCs, or DNA extracted from either sample type. TCRbeta CDR3 regions were amplified from genomic DNA using the immunoSEQ Assay, a bias-controlled multiplex PCR. Per the original workflow: The number of nucleated cells in each sample was estimated from the amplification of reference gene primers within the assay. To quantify the absolute abundance of each unique TCRbeta CDR3 rearrangement, sequence reads were collapsed and filtered. Productive Simpson clonality was computed per sample as the square root of Simpson's diversity index over productive rearrangements. In TCRdb, the immuneACCESS table is reduced to in-frame sequences with V and J assigned. These tables do not hold every clone; where another copy was compared, an unresolved V gene accounts for under half, and the others remain unexplained. V, J and clone size derive from that table, while D and trimming were established from the DNA sequence. Across this sample there are some 56,000 clones, with more than 75% seen only once. Jointly, the top ten make up more than 5.5% of the sample.

This clonotype was obtained from a man in his sixties with acute or convalescent COVID-19. The chain is encoded by TRBV18 joined to TRBJ2-2; TRBD2 is a possible D gene, resting on 6 matching bases. The sample comprised peripheral blood. The DNA sequence is as follows: TGTGCCAGCTCACCCAAGCGGGCGAACACCGGGGAGCTGTTTTTT. This sequence encodes CASSPKRANTGELFF.